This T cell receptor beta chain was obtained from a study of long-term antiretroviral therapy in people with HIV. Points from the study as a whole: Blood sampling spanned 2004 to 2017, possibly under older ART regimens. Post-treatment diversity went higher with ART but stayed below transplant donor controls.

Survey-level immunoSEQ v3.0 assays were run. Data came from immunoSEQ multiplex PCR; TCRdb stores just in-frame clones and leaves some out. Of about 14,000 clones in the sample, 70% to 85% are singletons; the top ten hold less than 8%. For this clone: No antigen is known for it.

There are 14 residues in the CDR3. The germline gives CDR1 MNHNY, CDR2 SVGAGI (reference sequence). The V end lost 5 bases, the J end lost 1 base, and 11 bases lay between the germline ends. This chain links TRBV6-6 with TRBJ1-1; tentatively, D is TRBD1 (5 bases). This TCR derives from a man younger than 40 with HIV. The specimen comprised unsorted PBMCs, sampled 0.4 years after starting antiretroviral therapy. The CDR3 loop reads CASSPTGGNTEAFF. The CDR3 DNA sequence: TGTGCCAGCAGTCCGACGGGGGGGAACACTGAAGCTTTCTTT.